This T cell receptor (beta chain) was recovered during a study of identical twins. Study-level findings and limits: Beta out-of-frame sequences showed weaker excess sharing between twins.

The CDR3 runs 14 residues. Trimming removed 8 bases from V and 2 bases from J, with 14 bases in between. TCRdb processed the 5' RACE reads anew with MiXCR; each CDR3 protein has one entry. In the table there are about 340,000 distinct CDR3 sequences, around 9.7% of which are singletons. Points on this clonotype: Its antigen remains unidentified.

The rearrangement links TRBV12-3 or TRBV12-4 to TRBJ2-3; D possibly corresponds to TRBD1 (5 bases). Sequenced input: naive T cells sorted from blood. This receptor was taken from a woman between 50 and 59 years old in good health. In nucleotides, the CDR3 is TGTGCCAGCGTTGAGGACACGGACACAGATACGCAGTATTTT. Encoded protein: CASVEDTDTDTQYF.